Below are 12 T cell receptor beta chains sequenced from a single sample in a study of blood T cells in healthy people across ages. A second PCR, run for roughly 7 to 11 cycles, used a sample-barcoded 5' primer plus a J-beta primer mix. TCRdb fed the 5' RACE reads into MiXCR, producing one record per CDR3 protein. This table holds hundreds of thousands of distinct CDR3 sequences, around a fifth found once. Specimen: blood. These receptor sequences come from a man aged 65 to 79 in good health.

This chain uses TRBV3-1 with TRBJ2-2; 8 positions agree with TRBD2. Germline assignment: CDR1 LGHDT and CDR2 YNNKEL (reference sequence). The CDR3 extends over 17 amino acids. V was clipped by 4 bases and J by 1 base; unmatched bases: 8. The CDR3, as DNA: TGTGCCAGCAGCCTCCGTCGACTAGCGAAGAACACCGGGGAGCTGTTTTTT. This translates into CASSLRRLAKNTGELFF.

In its sample, this clonotype was seen many times. This rearrangement joins TRBV5-1 to TRBJ2-5; 9 nucleotides align to TRBD2. The CDR3 is 15 amino acids. Per the germline V gene, CDR1 is SGHRS and CDR2 is YFSETQ. J was trimmed by 4 bases and V by 4 bases; bases with no gene match: 8. The CDR3 DNA reads as TGCGCCAGCAGCGTCCTAGCGCGGGAGGGAGAGACCCAGTACTTC. Protein sequence: CASSVLAREGETQYF. The full variable domain, with the rest looked up from reference TRBV5-1 and TRBJ2-5, is KAGVTQTPRYLIKTRGQQVTLSCSPISGHRSVSWYQQTPGQGLQFLFEYFSETQRNKGNFPGRFSGRQFSNSRSEMNVSTLELGDSALYLCASSVLAREGETQYFGPGTRLLVL.

This rearrangement joins TRBV5-5 to TRBJ2-3, with a tentative D call TRBD2 (6 bases). This CDR3 spans 13 amino acids. Trimming removed 10 bases at V and 0 bases at J, with 12 bases between. The germline V gene has CDR1 SGHKS and CDR2 YYEKEE (reference sequence). CDR3 coding DNA: TGTGCCGGGGGGACCGTCAGCACAGATACGCAGTATTTT. Protein sequence: CAGGTVSTDTQYF. The variable domain in full, completed from reference TRBV5-5 and TRBJ2-3, reads DAGVTQSPTHLIKTRGQQVTLRCSPISGHKSVSWYQQVLGQGPQFIFQYYEKEERGRGNFPDRFSARQFPNYSSELNVNALLLGDSALYLCAGGTVSTDTQYFGPGTRLTVL.

This chain joins TRBV9 and TRBJ2-3; a possible D gene is TRBD2 (6 bases). CDR1 is SGDLS and CDR2 is YYNGEE in the germline V gene. V shed 4 bases and J shed 1 base, with 16 bases lying between them. The CDR3 has 16 residues. The CDR3 coding sequence is TGTGCCAGCAGCCCAGTGGCGGGGAGCCGCACAGATACGCAGTATTTT. Its translation is CASSPVAGSRTDTQYF.

This clonotype was counted a few times. The chain combines TRBV15 with TRBJ1-5; no reliable D call. V was pared by 0 bases and J by 4 bases, with 4 bases between. The length of the CDR3 is 13 residues. CDR1 is LNHNV and CDR2 is YYDKDF in the germline V gene (reference sequence). The CDR3 bases are TGTGCCACCAGCAGAGATCAGAATCAGCCCCAGCATTTT. It specifies CATSRDQNQPQHF.

This clonotype was seen a handful of times. At one of its ends the junction is not consistent with the germline gene, which may arise from a read error. The CDR3 region is CASRLGQASSGNTIYF. CDR3 DNA sequence: TGTGCCAGCCGCTTGGGACAGGCCAGCTCTGGAAACACCATATATTTT. The rearrangement links TRBV7-2 to TRBJ1-3; TRBD1 agrees at 8 bases. The CDR3 is 16 residues long. Germline assignment: CDR1 SGHTA and CDR2 FQGNSA.

The rearrangement links TRBV28 to TRBJ2-6; perhaps TRBD2 as D (6 bases). CDR3 length: 18 amino acids. Germline CDR1 and CDR2: MDHEN and SYDVKM. The germline V and J ends were trimmed by 5 bases and 2 bases, with 19 bases remaining between them. CDR3 sequence reads: CASSRAGTLEPGANVLTF. The CDR3 bases are TGTGCCAGCAGTAGAGCAGGGACTCTGGAACCTGGGGCCAACGTCCTGACTTTC.

This clonotype was seen a handful of times. The gene calls are TRBV5-1 and TRBJ1-4; possibly TRBD1 for D (6 bases). V lost 0 bases and J 5 bases, leaving 11 bases between the germline ends. This CDR3 region has 15 residues. Germline V gene data show CDR1 as SGHRS and CDR2 as YFSETQ. The CDR3, as DNA: TGCGCCAGCAGCTTGGATGGACAGTTAAATGAAAAACTGTTTTTT. Amino acids: CASSLDGQLNEKLFF. Using reference TRBV5-1 and TRBJ1-4 for the parts outside the CDR3, the full variable domain is KAGVTQTPRYLIKTRGQQVTLSCSPISGHRSVSWYQQTPGQGLQFLFEYFSETQRNKGNFPGRFSGRQFSNSRSEMNVSTLELGDSALYLCASSLDGQLNEKLFFGSGTQLSVL.

The V call is TRBV25-1, the J call TRBJ2-1, with 9 bases fitting TRBD2. CDR1 and CDR2 from the germline V gene are MGHDK and SYGVNS. V trimming: 4 bases; J trimming: 2 bases; junction bases outside the gene matches: 15. This CDR3 region has 19 residues. The CDR3 nucleotides are TGTGCCAGCAGTGGGCTAGCGGGATCCCCCGGCAACCCCTACAATGAGCAGTTCTTC. Residues: CASSGLAGSPGNPYNEQFF.

The chain employs TRBV6-2 or TRBV6-3 and TRBJ1-2; tentatively, D is TRBD1 (5 bases). Germline CDR1 MNHEY, CDR2 SVGEGT. This CDR3 region has 15 residues. V was pared by 2 bases and J by 2 bases, with 12 bases between. As DNA, the CDR3 is TGTGCCAGCAGTTACGGGCCAGGGAGAAACTATGGCTACACCTTC. Amino acid sequence: CASSYGPGRNYGYTF.

The chain carries TRBV12-3 or TRBV12-4 and TRBJ2-3, with 9 bases identical to TRBD2. The CDR3 length is 17 residues. The V segment lost 6 bases and the J segment 0 bases; nucleotides outside the gene matches: 10. CDR3 nucleotide sequence: TGTGCCAGCAGGGTAGCGGGGGACCCTGCTAGCACAGATACGCAGTATTTT. Translating gives CASRVAGDPASTDTQYF.

This chain uses TRBV12-3 or TRBV12-4 with TRBJ2-7; 14 bases are a match to TRBD2. The CDR3 totals 18 residues. The V gene end was trimmed by 5 bases and the J gene end by 0 bases; junction bases not matched to a gene: 9. The CDR3 DNA follows: TGTGCCAGCAGTCGGACTAGCGGGAGGTCCGATTCCTCCTACGAGCAGTACTTC. Residues: CASSRTSGRSDSSYEQYF.